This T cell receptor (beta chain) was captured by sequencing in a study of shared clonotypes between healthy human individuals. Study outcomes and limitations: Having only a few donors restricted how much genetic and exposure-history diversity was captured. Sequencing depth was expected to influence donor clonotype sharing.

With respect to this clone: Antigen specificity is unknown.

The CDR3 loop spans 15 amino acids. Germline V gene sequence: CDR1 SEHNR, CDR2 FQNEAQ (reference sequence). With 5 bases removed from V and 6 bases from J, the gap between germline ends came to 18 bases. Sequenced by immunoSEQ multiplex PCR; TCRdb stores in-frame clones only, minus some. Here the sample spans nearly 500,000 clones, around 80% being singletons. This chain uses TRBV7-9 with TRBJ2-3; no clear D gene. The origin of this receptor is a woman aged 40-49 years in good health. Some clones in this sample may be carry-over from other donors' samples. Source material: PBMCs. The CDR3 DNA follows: TGTGCCAGCAGCCCCGGTATCATCGCCCAGGATACGCAGTATTTT. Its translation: CASSPGIIAQDTQYF.